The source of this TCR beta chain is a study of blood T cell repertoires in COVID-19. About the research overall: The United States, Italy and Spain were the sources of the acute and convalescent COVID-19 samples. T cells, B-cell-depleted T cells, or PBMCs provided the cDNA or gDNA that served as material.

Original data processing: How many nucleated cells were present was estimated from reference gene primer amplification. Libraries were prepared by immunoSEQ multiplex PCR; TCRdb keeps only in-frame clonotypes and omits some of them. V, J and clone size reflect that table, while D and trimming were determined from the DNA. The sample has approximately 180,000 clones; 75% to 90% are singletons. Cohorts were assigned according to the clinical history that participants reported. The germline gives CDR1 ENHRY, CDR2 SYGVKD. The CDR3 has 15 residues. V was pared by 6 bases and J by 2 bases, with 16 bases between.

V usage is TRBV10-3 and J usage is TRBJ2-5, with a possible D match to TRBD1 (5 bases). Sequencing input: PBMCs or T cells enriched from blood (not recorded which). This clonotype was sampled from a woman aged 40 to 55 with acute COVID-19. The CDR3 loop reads CAISKTEHPQETQYF. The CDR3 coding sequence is TGTGCCATCAGCAAGACAGAGCACCCGCAAGAGACCCAGTACTTC.